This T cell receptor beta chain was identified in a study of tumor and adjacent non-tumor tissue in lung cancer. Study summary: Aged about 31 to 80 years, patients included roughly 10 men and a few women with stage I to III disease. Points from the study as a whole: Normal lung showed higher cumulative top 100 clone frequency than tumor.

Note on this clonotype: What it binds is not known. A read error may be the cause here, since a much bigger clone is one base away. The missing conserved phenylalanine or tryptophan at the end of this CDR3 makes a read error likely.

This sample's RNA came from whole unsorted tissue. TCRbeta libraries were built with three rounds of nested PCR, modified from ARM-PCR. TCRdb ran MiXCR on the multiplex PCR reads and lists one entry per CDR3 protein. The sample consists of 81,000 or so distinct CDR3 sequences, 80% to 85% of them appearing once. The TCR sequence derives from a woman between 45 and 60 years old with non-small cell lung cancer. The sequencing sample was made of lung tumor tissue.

The CDR3 DNA sequence: TGCAGTGCTAGCACGGCTAGCGGGAACCAAGAGACCCAGTACTTA. This translates into CSASTASGNQETQYL. The chain employs TRBV20-1 and TRBJ2-5; 9 bases align to TRBD2. This CDR3 is built from 15 residues. V shed 3 bases and J 0 bases; nucleotides not matched to a gene: 5. The germline V gene has CDR1 DFQATT and CDR2 SNEGSKA (reference sequence).